Each of the 22 T cell receptor beta chains below was sequenced from the same sample in a study of cytomegalovirus exposure and HLA in healthy donors. The PCR used 60 Vbeta and 13 Jbeta primers. Profiled with immunoSEQ multiplex PCR; TCRdb holds only in-frame clones, not every one. The sample has approximately 140,000 clones; under 75% are singletons. What was sequenced was PBMCs. Receptor source: a woman aged 55-69 years in good health and CMV-seropositive.

V usage is TRBV11-2 and J usage is TRBJ2-1; TRBD2 aligns across 10 bases. This CDR3 comprises 15 residues. Losses at the gene ends were 4 bases for V and 4 bases for J; bases not matched to a gene: 4. CDR1 and CDR2 from the germline V gene are SGHAT and FQNNGV. CDR3 DNA: TGTGCCAGCAGCTCGGGACTAGCGATTTACAATGAGCAGTTCTTC. Its translation: CASSSGLAIYNEQFF.

The rearrangement links TRBV10-3 to TRBJ2-3, with D possibly being TRBD1 (6 bases). The CDR3 loop spans 14 amino acids. CDR1 ENHRY and CDR2 SYGVKD come from the germline V gene. V gave up 3 bases and J gave up 4 bases, with 11 bases separating them. The CDR3 bases are TGTGCCATCAGTGAACGGCAGGGGTCAGATACGCAGTATTTT. This codes for CAISERQGSDTQYF.

This chain connects TRBV7-2 to TRBJ2-7; 8 bases agree with TRBD1. V dropped 3 bases and J dropped 3; count of bases not matched to a gene: 4. The CDR3 extends over 14 amino acids. The germline gives CDR1 SGHTA, CDR2 FQGNSA. The CDR3 sequence is CASSFQQGGYEQYF. In nucleotides, the CDR3 is TGTGCCAGCAGCTTTCAACAGGGGGGCTACGAGCAGTACTTC.

This clone was found a few times. The chain links TRBV5-1 to TRBJ2-2; 8 bases are shared with TRBD1. With V trimmed by 3 bases and J by 0 bases, 1 base remained unmatched. Germline V gives CDR1 SGHRS, CDR2 YFSETQ. The CDR3 runs 15 residues. The CDR3 loop is CASSSGQANTGELFF. The CDR3 DNA is TGCGCCAGCAGCTCGGGACAGGCGAACACCGGGGAGCTGTTTTTT.

The V gene is TRBV9, the J gene TRBJ2-3; 9 positions agree with TRBD2. The CDR3 contains 15 residues. The germline V gene has CDR1 SGDLS and CDR2 YYNGEE. With 0 bases clipped from V and 5 bases from J, the junction kept 4 bases outside the gene matches. The CDR3, as DNA: TGTGCCAGCAGCGTAGACGCGGGAGGGATAGATACGCAGTATTTT. Protein: CASSVDAGGIDTQYF.

This clone was detected only a few times. The chain employs TRBV5-4 and TRBJ2-7; D is uncertain. The CDR3 spans 13 residues. Germline lookup yields CDR1 SGHNT and CDR2 YYREEE (reference sequence). Trimming took off 3 bases at V and 2 bases at J, with 9 bases between the two ends. CDR3 sequence reads: CASSSDWTYEQYF. The CDR3 bases are TGTGCCAGCAGCTCAGACTGGACCTACGAGCAGTACTTC.

The gene calls are TRBV2 and TRBJ1-1; D not certain. Trimming removed 4 bases from V and 10 bases from J, with 10 bases in between. The CDR3 is made up of 11 amino acids. The germline CDR1 and CDR2 sequences are SNHLY and FYNNEI. The CDR3 is CASSVYRGAFF. The CDR3 region has the DNA TGTGCCAGCAGTGTATATCGGGGAGCTTTCTTT.

This rearrangement joins TRBV7-6 to TRBJ2-7, with TRBD2 matching 9 bases. V lost 2 bases and J lost 2; bases outside the gene matches: 4. CDR3 size: 15 residues. The V gene's germline CDR1 is SGHVS and CDR2 FNYEAQ. The CDR3 here is CASSLKAGGPYEQYF. For the CDR3, the DNA is TGTGCCAGCAGCTTAAAAGCGGGAGGACCCTACGAGCAGTACTTC.

This clone turned up a few times. This chain joins TRBV5-1 and TRBJ2-7, with a possible D match to TRBD1 (6 bases). V lost 4 bases to trimming and J lost 0 bases, with 14 bases between them. CDR1 and CDR2 from the germline V gene are SGHRS and YFSETQ. The CDR3 totals 15 residues. The CDR3 region has the DNA TGCGCCAGCAGCGGCTCGGGACATAGCTCCTACGAGCAGTACTTC. Translated: CASSGSGHSSYEQYF.

V usage is TRBV11-1 and J usage is TRBJ2-1, with a possible D match to TRBD2 (5 bases). This CDR3 contains 15 residues. V was clipped by 5 bases and J by 0 bases, with 11 bases between them. The germline CDR1 and CDR2 sequences are SGHAT and FQDESV (reference sequence). The CDR3 DNA is TGTGCCAGCAGCCCTAAACTAGGCTCCTACAATGAGCAGTTCTTC. Encoded protein: CASSPKLGSYNEQFF.

The V call is TRBV6-6, the J call TRBJ2-7, with TRBD2 identical over 8 bases. CDR3 size: 14 residues. V lost 7 bases and J lost 3; bases outside the gene matches: 8. Germline V gene data show CDR1 as MNHNY and CDR2 as SVGAGI (reference sequence). The CDR3 loop is CASTQASGLYEQYF. CDR3 sequence (DNA): TGTGCCAGCACCCAGGCTAGCGGGCTCTACGAGCAGTACTTC.

The chain employs TRBV4-2 and TRBJ2-1; possible D gene TRBD1, 7 bases. Germline values: CDR1 LGHNA, CDR2 YNFKEQ. V lost 3 bases and J lost 8, with 14 bases in between. This CDR3 is built from 14 residues. The CDR3 bases are TGTGCCAGCAGCCAGGGGGGACAGTACGATGAGCAGTTCTTC. It yields the protein CASSQGGQYDEQFF.

J is TRBJ1-1 and V is TRBV20-1; D might be TRBD1 (6 bases). The CDR3 runs to 11 residues. The ends were cut back, 6 bases at V and 6 bases at J, with 11 bases in the middle. Germline CDR1 DFQATT, CDR2 SNEGSKA (reference sequence). The CDR3 reads CSARGGPEAFF. DNA of the CDR3: TGCAGTGCCCGGGGGGGCCCTGAAGCTTTCTTT.

The chain carries TRBV30 and TRBJ2-1; 10 nucleotides line up with TRBD2. CDR3 length: 15 amino acids. V shed 4 bases, J shed 0 bases, and the junction held 3 bases outside the gene matches. Germline assignment: CDR1 GTSNPN and CDR2 SVGIG (reference sequence). The CDR3 sequence: CAWTSSGSSYNEQFF. CDR3 nucleotide sequence: TGTGCCTGGACCTCTAGCGGGAGCTCCTACAATGAGCAGTTCTTC.

Only a few counts were recorded for this clone. V gene TRBV7-9 combines with J gene TRBJ2-7, with TRBD2 as a possible D gene (6 bases). The CDR3 loop spans 17 amino acids. Germline CDR1 reads SEHNR; CDR2 reads FQNEAQ (reference sequence). Trimming left V 0 bases short and J 5 bases short, with 20 bases between. Here the CDR3 reads CASSLASAGAILHEQYF. In DNA form, the CDR3 reads TGTGCCAGCAGCTTAGCTTCAGCGGGTGCGATACTCCACGAGCAGTACTTC. Full variable domain (rest looked up from reference TRBV7-9 and TRBJ2-7): DTGVSQNPRHKITKRGQNVTFRCDPISEHNRLYWYRQTLGQGPEFLTYFQNEAQLEKSRLLSDRFSAERPKGSFSTLEIQRTEQGDSAMYLCASSLASAGAILHEQYFGPGTRLTVT.

To note about this clone: In the same sample, other DNA sequences code for this CDR3. The chain combines TRBV7-3 with TRBJ2-3; a weak D match, TRBD2 (6 bases). Looked up from germline, CDR1 is SGHTA and CDR2 is FQGTGA. This CDR3 has 14 residues. V was trimmed by 3 bases and J by 2 bases, leaving 9 bases between them. This CDR3 is CASSFGGFTDTQYF. The CDR3 DNA reads TGTGCCAGCAGCTTCGGGGGATTCACAGATACGCAGTATTTT.

As for this clone: Relative to the germline gene, one junction end is altered; a read error may explain this. The rearrangement links TRBV5-1 to TRBJ2-1, with 11 nucleotides matching TRBD2. This CDR3 is built from 18 residues. Germline V gives CDR1 SGHRS, CDR2 YFSETQ. The CDR3 region has the DNA TGCGCCAGCAGCTTGGCCCCTAGCGGGAGGTCTTTTGACAATGAGCAGCTCTTC. Protein product: CASSLAPSGRSFDNEQLF.

This clone was counted a single time. The chain couples TRBV30 to TRBJ1-1; D gene ambiguous. Per germline, CDR1 GTSNPN and CDR2 SVGIG (reference sequence). V lost 5 bases, J lost 7 bases, and 17 bases lay in between. The CDR3 runs 13 residues. CDR3 in DNA: TGTGCCTGGGACGTGGTGGCGGGATATGAAGCTTTCTTT. This sequence encodes CAWDVVAGYEAFF.

This clone was seen only a few times. The J gene is TRBJ2-7, the V gene TRBV7-9; tentative D call: TRBD1 (5 bases). Germline CDR1 reads SEHNR; CDR2 reads FQNEAQ (reference sequence). V dropped 8 bases and J dropped 3 bases, with 8 bases sitting between them. This CDR3 is built from 11 residues. CDR3 coding DNA: TGTGCCAGCCAGGGCCTCTACGAGCAGTACTTC. Its translation is CASQGLYEQYF.

The chain links TRBV15 to TRBJ2-3; no clear D. Trimming left V 6 bases short and J 7 bases short, with 8 bases between. The CDR3 contains 11 residues. The V gene's germline CDR1 is LNHNV and CDR2 YYDKDF (reference sequence). CDR3 DNA: TGTGCCACCAGTCGAGAATATACGCAGTATTTT. Its protein product is CATSREYTQYF.

There are a few counts of this clone. The J gene is TRBJ1-4, the V gene TRBV30; 7 bases match TRBD1. V dropped 3 bases and J dropped 1; count of bases not matched to a gene: 8. The CDR3 contains 16 residues. Germline CDR1 is GTSNPN and CDR2 is SVGIG (reference sequence). The CDR3 loop reads CAWSPDRAITNEKLFF. In DNA form, the CDR3 reads TGTGCCTGGAGCCCTGACAGGGCCATAACTAATGAAAAACTGTTTTTT.

The gene calls are TRBV4-3 and TRBJ2-1; TRBD2 matches 12 bases. The CDR3 consists of 15 residues. Losses at the gene ends were 0 bases for V and 10 bases for J; bases not matched to a gene: 4. Germline CDR1 LGHNA, CDR2 YSLEER. CDR3 residues: CASSQEGLAGGEQFF. Here the CDR3 DNA reads TGCGCCAGCAGCCAAGAGGGTCTAGCGGGAGGGGAGCAGTTCTTC.